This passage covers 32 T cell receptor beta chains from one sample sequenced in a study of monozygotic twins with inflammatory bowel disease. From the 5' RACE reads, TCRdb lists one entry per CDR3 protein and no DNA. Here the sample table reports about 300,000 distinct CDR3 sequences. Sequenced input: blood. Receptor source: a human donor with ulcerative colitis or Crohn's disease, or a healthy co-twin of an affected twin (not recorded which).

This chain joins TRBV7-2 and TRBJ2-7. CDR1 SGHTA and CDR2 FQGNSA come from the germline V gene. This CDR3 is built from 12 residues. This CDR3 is CASSLASTYQYF.

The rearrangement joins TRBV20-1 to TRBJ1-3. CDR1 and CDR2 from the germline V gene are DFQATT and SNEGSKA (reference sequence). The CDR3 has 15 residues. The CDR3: CSASLNGRQGNTIYF.

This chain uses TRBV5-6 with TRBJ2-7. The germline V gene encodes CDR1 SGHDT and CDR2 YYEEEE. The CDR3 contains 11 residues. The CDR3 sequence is CASSFMDEQYF.

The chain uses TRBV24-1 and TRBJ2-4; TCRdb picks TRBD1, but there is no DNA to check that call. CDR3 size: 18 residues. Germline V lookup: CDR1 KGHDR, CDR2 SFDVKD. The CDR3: CATSENPGPLIAKNIQYF.

CDR3: CASVGEGNQPQHF. The rearrangement links TRBV28 to TRBJ1-5. Germline CDR1 MDHEN, CDR2 SYDVKM. The CDR3 totals 13 residues. The variable domain in full, completed from reference TRBV28 and TRBJ1-5, reads DVKVTQSSRYLVKRTGEKVFLECVQDMDHENMFWYRQDPGLGLRLIYFSYDVKMKEKGDIPEGYSVSREKKERFSLILESASTNQTSMYLCASVGEGNQPQHFGDGTRLSIL.

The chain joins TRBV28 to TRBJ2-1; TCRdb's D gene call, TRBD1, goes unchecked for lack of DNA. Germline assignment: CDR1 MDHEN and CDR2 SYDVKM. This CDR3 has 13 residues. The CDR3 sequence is CASSSTGGNEQFF.

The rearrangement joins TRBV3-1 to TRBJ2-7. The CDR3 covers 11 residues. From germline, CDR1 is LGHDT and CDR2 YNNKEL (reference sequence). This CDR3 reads CASSLTHEQYF.

The CDR3 region is CSVEGEVERGEQFF. The chain uses TRBV29-1 and TRBJ2-1; TCRdb outputs TRBD1, but without DNA this stays unchecked. The CDR3 totals 14 residues. Germline CDR1 SQVTM, CDR2 ANQGSEA.

CDR3 sequence reads: CASSLGLENTEAFF. V usage is TRBV4-1 and J usage is TRBJ1-1. In germline, CDR1 is MGHRA, CDR2 YSYEKL. The length of the CDR3 is 14 residues.

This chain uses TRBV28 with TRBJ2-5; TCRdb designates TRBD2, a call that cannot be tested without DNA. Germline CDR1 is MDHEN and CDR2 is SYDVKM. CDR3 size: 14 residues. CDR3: CASSPPPDQETQYF.

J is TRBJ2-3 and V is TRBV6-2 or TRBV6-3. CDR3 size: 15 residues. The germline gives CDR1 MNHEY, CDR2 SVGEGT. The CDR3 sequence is CASTSSRLLTDTQYF.

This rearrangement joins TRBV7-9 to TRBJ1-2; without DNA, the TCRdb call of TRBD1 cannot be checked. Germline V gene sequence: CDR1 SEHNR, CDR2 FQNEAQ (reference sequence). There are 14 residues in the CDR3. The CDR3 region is CASSLGGSSPVVSF.

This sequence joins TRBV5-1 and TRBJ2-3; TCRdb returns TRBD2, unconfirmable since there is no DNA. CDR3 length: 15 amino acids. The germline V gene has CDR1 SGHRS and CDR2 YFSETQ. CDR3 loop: CASSFRVGGGDTQYF.

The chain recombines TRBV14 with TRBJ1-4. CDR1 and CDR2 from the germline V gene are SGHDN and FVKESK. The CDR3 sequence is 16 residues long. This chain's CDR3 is CASSEDGEGIGEKLFF.

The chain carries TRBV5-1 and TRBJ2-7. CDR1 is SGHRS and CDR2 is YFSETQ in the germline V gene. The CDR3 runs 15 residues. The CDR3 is CASSRSRGSTYEQYF.

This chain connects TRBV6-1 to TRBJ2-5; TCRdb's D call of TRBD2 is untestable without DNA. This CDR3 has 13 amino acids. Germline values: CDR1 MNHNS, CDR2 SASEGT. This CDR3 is CASSEREVETQYF.

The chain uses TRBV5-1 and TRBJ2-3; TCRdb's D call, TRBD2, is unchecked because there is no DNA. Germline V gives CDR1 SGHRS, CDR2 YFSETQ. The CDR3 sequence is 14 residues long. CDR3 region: CASNRGGNTDTQYF. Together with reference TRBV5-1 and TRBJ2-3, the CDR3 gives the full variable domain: KAGVTQTPRYLIKTRGQQVTLSCSPISGHRSVSWYQQTPGQGLQFLFEYFSETQRNKGNFPGRFSGRQFSNSRSEMNVSTLELGDSALYLCASNRGGNTDTQYFGPGTRLTVL.

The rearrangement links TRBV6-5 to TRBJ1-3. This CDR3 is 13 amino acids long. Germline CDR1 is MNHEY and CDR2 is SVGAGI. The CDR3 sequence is CASSYEDGNTIYF.

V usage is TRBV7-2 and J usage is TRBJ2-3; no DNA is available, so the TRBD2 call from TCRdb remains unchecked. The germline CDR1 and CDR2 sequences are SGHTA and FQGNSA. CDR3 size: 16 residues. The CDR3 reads CASSLDLAGAIDTQYF.

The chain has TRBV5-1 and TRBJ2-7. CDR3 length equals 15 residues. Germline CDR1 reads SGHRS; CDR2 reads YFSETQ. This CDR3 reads CASSVGQEASYEQYF.

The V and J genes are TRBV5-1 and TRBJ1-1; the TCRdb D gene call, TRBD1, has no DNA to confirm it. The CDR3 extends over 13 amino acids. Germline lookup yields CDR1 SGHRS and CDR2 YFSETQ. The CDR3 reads CASSPTGATEAFF.

The CDR3 protein is CASGKLTSSYNEQFF. V usage is TRBV7-9 and J usage is TRBJ2-1. The CDR3 has 15 residues. Germline values: CDR1 SEHNR, CDR2 FQNEAQ (reference sequence).

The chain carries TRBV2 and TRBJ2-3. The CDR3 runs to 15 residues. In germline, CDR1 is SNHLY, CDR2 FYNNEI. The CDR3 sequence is CASGLDGGGTDTQYF.

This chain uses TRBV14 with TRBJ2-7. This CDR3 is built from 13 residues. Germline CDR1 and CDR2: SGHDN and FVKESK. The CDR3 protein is CASSLGIRPLVAF.

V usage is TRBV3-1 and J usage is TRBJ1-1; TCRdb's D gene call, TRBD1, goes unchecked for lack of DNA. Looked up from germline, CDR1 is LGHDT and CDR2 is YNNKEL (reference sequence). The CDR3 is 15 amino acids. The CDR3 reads CASSQDSGWRTEAFF.

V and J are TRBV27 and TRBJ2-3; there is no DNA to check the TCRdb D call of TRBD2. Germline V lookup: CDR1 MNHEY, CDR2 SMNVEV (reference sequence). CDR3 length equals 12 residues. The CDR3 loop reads CASSSSGTSSYF.

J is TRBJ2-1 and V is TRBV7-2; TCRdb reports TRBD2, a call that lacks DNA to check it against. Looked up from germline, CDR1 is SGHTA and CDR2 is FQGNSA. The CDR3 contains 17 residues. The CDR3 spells CASSLARGPSGVNEQFF.

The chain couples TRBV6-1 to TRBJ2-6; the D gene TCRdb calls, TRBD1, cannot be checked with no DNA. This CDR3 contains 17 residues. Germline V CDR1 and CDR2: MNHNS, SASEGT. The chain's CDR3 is CASSSGQGAYGANVLTF.

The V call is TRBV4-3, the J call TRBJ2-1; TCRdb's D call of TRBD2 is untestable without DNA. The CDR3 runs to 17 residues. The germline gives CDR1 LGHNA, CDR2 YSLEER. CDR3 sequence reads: CASSQTGSAELRDEQFF.

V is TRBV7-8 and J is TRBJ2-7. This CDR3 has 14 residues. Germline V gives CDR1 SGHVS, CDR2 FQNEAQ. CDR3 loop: CASSLRFLSYEQYF.

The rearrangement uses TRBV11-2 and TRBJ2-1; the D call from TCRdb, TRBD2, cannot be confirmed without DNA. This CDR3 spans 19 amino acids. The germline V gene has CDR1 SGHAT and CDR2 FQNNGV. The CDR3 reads CASSLERRGTSGNYNEQFF.

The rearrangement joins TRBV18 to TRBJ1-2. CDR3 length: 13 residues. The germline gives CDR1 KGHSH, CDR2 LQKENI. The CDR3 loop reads CASSPAIRDGYTF.